Listed here are 25 T cell receptor beta chains from one sample, sequenced in a study of shared clonotypes between healthy human individuals. Some clones are missing from TCRdb's copy, which holds only in-frame ones; the method was immunoSEQ multiplex PCR. This table holds some 1 million clones, roughly 75% found once. Sequencing was carried out using memory CD4+ T cells sorted from blood. Subset noted: CD45RA-negative fraction. Receptors were obtained from a young man in good health.

The table lists this clone with a few counts. The V call is TRBV7-2, the J call TRBJ2-1; the D call may be TRBD1 or TRBD2 (5 bases each). Deletions cut 0 bases from V and 3 bases from J, with 12 bases between. The germline gives CDR1 SGHTA, CDR2 FQGNSA. CDR3 length equals 16 residues. The CDR3 spells CASSLAYGARYNEQFF. For the CDR3, the DNA is TGTGCCAGCAGCTTAGCGTACGGGGCCCGCTACAATGAGCAGTTCTTC.

This clone was counted a few times. The chain recombines TRBV6-6 with TRBJ2-7; 8 nucleotides align to TRBD2. The CDR3 loop spans 15 amino acids. Losses at the gene ends were 7 bases for V and 3 bases for J; bases not matched to a gene: 11. CDR1 is MNHNY, CDR2 SVGAGI, per germline (reference sequence). The CDR3 sequence is CASIDGGATYYEQYF. The CDR3 coding sequence is TGTGCCAGCATCGACGGGGGGGCCACCTACTACGAGCAGTACTTC.

Here the CDR3 reads CASQTLDEQFF. The CDR3 DNA sequence: TGTGCCAGCCAAACACTGGATGAGCAGTTCTTC. The chain carries TRBV28 and TRBJ2-1; D not resolved. CDR1 MDHEN and CDR2 SYDVKM come from the germline V gene. V was trimmed by 8 bases and J by 8 bases, leaving 10 bases between them. CDR3 size: 11 residues.

The V call is TRBV5-1, the J call TRBJ2-2; TRBD1 matches at 10 bases. CDR3 length: 20 residues. Looked up from germline, CDR1 is SGHRS and CDR2 is YFSETQ. V was clipped by 4 bases and J by 0 bases; unmatched bases: 15. The CDR3 sequence: CASSQSGDRGLRTNTGELFF. The CDR3 DNA reads as TGCGCCAGCAGCCAATCTGGGGACAGGGGCCTTCGTACGAACACCGGGGAGCTGTTTTTT.

This clone is a singleton in its sample. The chain is built from TRBV7-2 and TRBJ2-3; no reliable D call. Trimming removed 4 bases at V and 9 bases at J, with 11 bases between. From germline, CDR1 is SGHTA and CDR2 FQGNSA. The CDR3 covers 12 residues. The CDR3 DNA follows: TGTGCCAGCAGCTCCAACCGGAACACGCAGTATTTT. Protein sequence: CASSSNRNTQYF.

This rearrangement joins TRBV9 to TRBJ2-1, with D hard to call. The CDR3 totals 14 residues. Germline V lookup: CDR1 SGDLS, CDR2 YYNGEE. V was pared by 0 bases and J by 7 bases, with 11 bases between. The CDR3 bases are TGTGCCAGCAGCGTAGCTTCTGATGGTAATGAGCAGTTCTTC. This gives the protein CASSVASDGNEQFF.

A remark on this clone: The same CDR3 is also encoded by other DNA sequences in this sample. This rearrangement joins TRBV5-6 to TRBJ2-3; 8 bases match TRBD1. CDR1 is SGHDT and CDR2 is YYEEEE in the germline V gene. V trimming: 4 bases; J trimming: 3 bases; junction bases outside the gene matches: 4. The length of the CDR3 is 14 residues. The CDR3 DNA is TGTGCCAGCAGCCGAGGACAGGGTACAGATACGCAGTATTTT. As protein: CASSRGQGTDTQYF.

The chain carries TRBV6-1 and TRBJ1-1; TRBD1 is a possible D gene (5 bases). The ends were cut back, 8 bases at V and 6 bases at J, with 22 bases in the middle. Germline V gives CDR1 MNHNS, CDR2 SASEGT. This CDR3 has 15 amino acids. CDR3 amino acids: CASFPSGSRVPEAFF. DNA for the CDR3: TGTGCCAGCTTTCCGAGTGGGTCCAGGGTACCTGAAGCTTTCTTT.

This sequence joins TRBV6-6 and TRBJ1-2; tentative D call: TRBD1 (5 bases). Germline V gives CDR1 MNHNY, CDR2 SVGAGI (reference sequence). CDR3 length: 11 amino acids. The chain's CDR3 is CAYGGAEGYTF. The CDR3 DNA follows: TGTGCTTACGGCGGGGCCGAAGGCTACACCTTC.

The chain combines TRBV30 with TRBJ1-1; D might be TRBD1 (5 bases). Germline loops: CDR1 GTSNPN, CDR2 SVGIG (reference sequence). This CDR3 has 13 amino acids. V lost 1 base and J lost 6, with 12 bases in between. CDR3 DNA: TGTGCCTGGAGTGCGCTGACAGAGCCTGAAGCTTTCTTT. It translates to CAWSALTEPEAFF. Full variable domain (missing parts from reference TRBV30 and TRBJ1-1): SQTIHQWPATLVQPVGSPLSLECTVEGTSNPNLYWYRQAAGRGLQLLFYSVGIGQISSEVPQNLSASRPQDRQFILSSKKLLLSDSGFYLCAWSALTEPEAFFGQGTRLTVV.

This clone was detected a few times. The chain recombines TRBV9 with TRBJ1-1; D not resolved. CDR3 length: 15 residues. The germline gives CDR1 SGDLS, CDR2 YYNGEE. Trimming took off 6 bases at V and 0 bases at J, with 15 bases between the two ends. DNA of the CDR3: TGTGCCAGCACCCGGGAGGGCCTCATGAACACTGAAGCTTTCTTT. Translating gives CASTREGLMNTEAFF.

Details on this clone: Additional DNA sequences in this sample encode the identical CDR3. The J gene is TRBJ2-2, the V gene TRBV19; D is ambiguous. In germline, CDR1 is LNHDA, CDR2 SQIVND (reference sequence). This CDR3 spans 14 amino acids. Trimming stripped 0 bases from V and 4 bases from J, with 6 bases between. The CDR3 sequence is CASSIDRSTGELFF. The CDR3 nucleotides are TGTGCCAGTAGTATAGATCGGTCCACCGGGGAGCTGTTTTTT.

This clone turned up a few times. The gene calls are TRBV10-1 and TRBJ2-3; no clear D. This CDR3 contains 13 residues. V lost 0 bases, J lost 2 bases, and 3 bases lay in between. The germline gives CDR1 WNHNN, CDR2 SYGVQD (reference sequence). CDR3 loop: CASSESNTDTQYF. DNA of the CDR3: TGCGCCAGCAGTGAGTCGAACACAGATACGCAGTATTTT.

V and J are TRBV27 and TRBJ2-3, with TRBD2 identical over 16 bases. V gave up 0 bases and J gave up 4 bases; unmatched junction bases: 22. CDR1 is MNHEY and CDR2 is SMNVEV in the germline V gene (reference sequence). The CDR3 loop spans 24 amino acids. This CDR3 reads CASSLSRGQGPGTSGGAFADTQYF. DNA of the CDR3: TGTGCCAGCAGTTTATCGAGGGGACAGGGACCCGGGACTAGCGGGGGGGCCTTTGCAGATACGCAGTATTTT.

The CDR3 loop is CASSRDPGLSTDTQYF. CDR3 nucleotides: TGTGCCAGCAGCCGCGACCCGGGGCTAAGCACAGATACGCAGTATTTT. V is TRBV4-2 and J is TRBJ2-3; D is possibly TRBD1 or TRBD2 (5 bases each). With 4 bases removed from V and 0 bases from J, the gap between germline ends came to 14 bases. CDR3 length: 16 amino acids. Germline CDR1 LGHNA, CDR2 YNFKEQ.

The chain recombines TRBV5-4 with TRBJ1-4, with 8 bases lining up with TRBD1. Germline CDR1 reads SGHNT; CDR2 reads YYREEE (reference sequence). V shed 4 bases, J shed 2 bases, and the junction held 7 bases outside the gene matches. The CDR3 contains 16 residues. The CDR3 bases are TGTGCCAGCAGCCAGACAGGGGTGGGCACTAATGAAAAACTGTTTTTT. Its protein product is CASSQTGVGTNEKLFF.

V is TRBV14 and J is TRBJ2-7; D remains ambiguous. This CDR3 is 13 amino acids long. The germline V gene encodes CDR1 SGHDN and CDR2 FVKESK. Trimming shortened V by 1 base and J by 9 bases, and 13 bases separated the two germline ends. CDR3 sequence (DNA): TGTGCCAGCAGCCAAGCCCCGTCTAGATCGCAGTACTTC. It translates to CASSQAPSRSQYF.

With respect to this clone: The same CDR3 can be traced to other DNA sequences in this sample. J is TRBJ1-1 and V is TRBV5-1; D is ambiguous. The germline V gene encodes CDR1 SGHRS and CDR2 YFSETQ. The V end was cut by 1 base, the J end by 4 bases, with 5 bases between. The CDR3 length is 12 residues. Here the CDR3 DNA reads TGCGCCAGCAGCTTGAGAGGCACTGAAGCTTTCTTT. It yields the protein CASSLRGTEAFF. The full variable domain, in which reference TRBV5-1 and TRBJ1-1 provide the parts outside the CDR3, is KAGVTQTPRYLIKTRGQQVTLSCSPISGHRSVSWYQQTPGQGLQFLFEYFSETQRNKGNFPGRFSGRQFSNSRSEMNVSTLELGDSALYLCASSLRGTEAFFGQGTRLTVV.

The chain joins TRBV11-3 to TRBJ2-6; D is ambiguous. Germline lookup yields CDR1 SGHNT and CDR2 YENEEA. The CDR3 is 13 amino acids. Deletions cut 5 bases from V and 2 bases from J, with 4 bases between. CDR3 region: CASSVTGANVLTF. In nucleotides, the CDR3 is TGTGCCAGCAGCGTAACTGGGGCCAACGTCCTGACTTTC.

This clone was counted a single time. The chain recombines TRBV2 with TRBJ1-4; D remains unclear. Germline CDR1 SNHLY, CDR2 FYNNEI. CDR3 length: 14 residues. V lost 4 bases and J lost 2, with 8 bases in between. The CDR3 DNA reads TGTGCCAGCAGTGTGCTCGCCACTAATGAAAAACTGTTTTTT. Its protein product is CASSVLATNEKLFF.

This rearrangement joins TRBV28 to TRBJ1-5; TRBD1 is a possible D gene (5 bases). Germline CDR1 is MDHEN and CDR2 is SYDVKM. This CDR3 is built from 14 residues. V was clipped by 7 bases and J by 3 bases, with 13 bases between them. CDR3 region: CASTGPIPNQPQHF. The CDR3 nucleotides read TGTGCCAGCACAGGGCCCATTCCCAATCAGCCCCAGCATTTT. The variable domain in full, completed from reference TRBV28 and TRBJ1-5, reads DVKVTQSSRYLVKRTGEKVFLECVQDMDHENMFWYRQDPGLGLRLIYFSYDVKMKEKGDIPEGYSVSREKKERFSLILESASTNQTSMYLCASTGPIPNQPQHFGDGTRLSIL.

CDR3 DNA: TGCGCCAGCAGCCAAACCCTATCCGGGACAGGGGGCAACATTCAGTACTTC. Its translation is CASSQTLSGTGGNIQYF. The gene calls are TRBV4-3 and TRBJ2-4, with TRBD1 matching over 12 bases. This CDR3 is 17 amino acids long. V lost 2 bases to trimming and J lost 7 bases; unmatched junction nucleotides: 9. Germline V gene data show CDR1 as LGHNA and CDR2 as YSLEER.

The V gene is TRBV5-5, the J gene TRBJ1-4, with 8 bases aligning to TRBD1. CDR1 is SGHKS and CDR2 is YYEKEE in the germline V gene (reference sequence). This CDR3 comprises 15 residues. Trimming removed 4 bases from V and 7 bases from J; junction bases left unmatched: 9. CDR3 bases: TGTGCCAGCAGCCCAAGCCCGACAGGGGTTGAAAAACTGTTTTTT. Protein product: CASSPSPTGVEKLFF.

The chain couples TRBV19 to TRBJ2-1, with 9 bases matching TRBD2. V gave up 3 bases and J gave up 0 bases; unmatched junction bases: 0. In germline, CDR1 is LNHDA, CDR2 SQIVND (reference sequence). The CDR3 contains 15 residues. As DNA, the CDR3 is TGTGCCAGTAGTATGGGACTAGCCTCCTACAATGAGCAGTTCTTC. Translation: CASSMGLASYNEQFF.

The genes are TRBV6-6 and TRBJ1-1; maybe TRBD1 (6 bases). This CDR3 has 13 amino acids. V was cut by 10 bases and J by 1 base, with 13 bases left in between. From germline, CDR1 is MNHNY and CDR2 SVGAGI (reference sequence). The CDR3 spells CATCGQSNTEAFF. The CDR3 DNA follows: TGTGCCACCTGTGGACAGTCGAACACTGAAGCTTTCTTT.